What follows is one T cell receptor beta chain and its context. The source of the sample is a study of blood T cells in healthy people across ages. Through a sample-barcoded 5' primer and a J-beta primer mix, a second PCR was run for roughly 6 to 11 cycles. From the 5' RACE reads, TCRdb called clonotypes with MiXCR, one entry per CDR3 protein. The sample lists around 500,000 distinct CDR3 sequences; around 50% were seen once. Germline CDR1 DFQATT, CDR2 SNEGSKA (reference sequence). Trimming removed 3 bases from V and 2 bases from J, with 7 bases in between. CDR3 size: 12 residues. The rearrangement joins TRBV20-1 to TRBJ1-2, with unresolved D. The TCR comes from an older man in good health. Material: blood. The CDR3 bases are TGCAGTGCTAGGGTACAGAACTATGGCTACACCTTC. Amino acid sequence: CSARVQNYGYTF.